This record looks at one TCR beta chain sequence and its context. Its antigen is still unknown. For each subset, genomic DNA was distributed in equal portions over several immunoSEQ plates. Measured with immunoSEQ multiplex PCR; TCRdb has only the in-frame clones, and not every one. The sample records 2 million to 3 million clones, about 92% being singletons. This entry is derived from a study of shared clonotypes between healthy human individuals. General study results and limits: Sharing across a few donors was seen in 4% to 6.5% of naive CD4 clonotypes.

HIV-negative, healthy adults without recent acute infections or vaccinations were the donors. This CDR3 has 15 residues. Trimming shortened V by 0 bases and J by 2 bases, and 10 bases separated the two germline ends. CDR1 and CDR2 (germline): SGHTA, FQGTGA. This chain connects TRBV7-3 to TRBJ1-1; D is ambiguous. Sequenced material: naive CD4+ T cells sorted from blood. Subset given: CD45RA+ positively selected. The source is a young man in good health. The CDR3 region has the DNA TGTGCCAGCAGCTTAACTGGACGGGCAAACACTGAAGCTTTCTTT. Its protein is CASSLTGRANTEAFF.